The clone carrying this TCR beta chain appeared a few times. No antigen is known for it. This specimen belongs to a study of cytomegalovirus exposure and HLA in healthy donors. 60 Vbeta and 13 Jbeta primers were used in PCR. Sequenced by immunoSEQ multiplex PCR; TCRdb stores in-frame clones only, minus some. The profile covers roughly 93,000 clones, with less than 85% appearing a single time and less than 2% taken by the ten largest. Deletions cut 2 bases from V and 2 bases from J, with 14 bases between. This CDR3 has 16 amino acids. CDR1 is SGHTA, CDR2 FQGNSA, per germline. Study-level points and caveats: The authors later found TCR association rates varying by HLA locus, with DRB1 most and HLA-C fewest.

The sequenced sample was PBMCs. The V gene is TRBV7-2, the J gene TRBJ2-3, with D tentatively TRBD2 (6 bases). The sequence came from a male donor in good health and CMV-seronegative. Here the CDR3 reads CASSLRSGRITDTQYF. Here the CDR3 DNA reads TGTGCCAGCAGCTTAAGGTCCGGGAGAATCACAGATACGCAGTATTTT.